A selection of T cell receptor beta chains follows, all from one sample in a study of shared clonotypes between healthy human individuals. Measured with immunoSEQ multiplex PCR; TCRdb has only the in-frame clones, and not every one. The sample contains approximately 2,000,000 clones, 93% of which appear only once. Sequencing used naive CD8+ T cells from PBMCs. These receptors originate from a man aged 18 to 30 in good health. Some clones in this sample may be carry-over from other donors' samples. Both conserved end residues are trimmed from each CDR3. Each record gives: V gene, CDR3 protein.

TRBV7-2,ASSFRTGYYGYT
TRBV4-3,ASSQDVAVVDEQY
TRBV15,ATSRDSYGLAGPGELF
TRBV7-9,ASSLLQTVEETQY
TRBV6-7,ASSSGSTDEQY
TRBV10-3,AIRDGLISYEQY
TRBV4-3,ASSQGSVNQQY
TRBV27,ASSLSRRQGIGYNEQF
TRBV19,ASSRLRDRDIDTQY
TRBV9,ASSVGAGLSYEQY
TRBV28,ASSHPPRGDDAF
TRBV4-2,ASKQGVYT
TRBV27,ASSLSKGLSGNTIY
TRBV7-9,ASRSHPGTGQRGEQY
TRBV28,ATHEAYQETQY
TRBV19,ASSMGRGPYEQY
TRBV19,ASSLTKSSYNEQF
TRBV27,ASSASGSLYEQY
TRBV2,ASSEKEREVGELF
TRBV7-9,ASSLPPGMNTEAF
TRBV9,ASGDYEQY
TRBV7-2,ASSLVGSEQF
TRBV4-1,ASSQGESSTSYEQY
TRBV7-3,ASSSVHRGLTSANNEQF
TRBV14,ASSRDWGYEQY
TRBV7-9,ASHSTVSSYEQY
TRBV29-1,SVLPGQGSYEQY
TRBV5-4,ASSRAGVDLTGDTQY
TRBV2,ASSEGGAYGYT
TRBV10-3,AISVKSAGDYEQY
TRBV28,ASSYRGPGNQPQH
TRBV7-8,ASSLARTGREETQY
TRBV9,ASSVAGGSVYEQY
TRBV4-1,ASSQGRDSQETQY
TRBV7-3,ASTHLGGYEQY
TRBV6-6,ASSYSVAGGEGELF
TRBV6-5,ASSYSIREAGEKLF
TRBV19,ASGIASKETGLTYEQY
TRBV5-5,ASSLGGPSSYEQY
TRBV19,ASSNRDGKNIQY
TRBV2,ASSGPSGRAGRPQETQY
TRBV5-5,ASSLTAYTEAF
TRBV30,AWGTGGAKTEAF
TRBV9,ASSLLAGVGETQY
TRBV27,ATVRVSRGADTQY
TRBV25-1,ASSGSRMDGNTIY
TRBV27,ASSITGGIDGYT
TRBV6-1,ASRAGLAGIHEQY
TRBV18,ASSRDRGDGEKLF
TRBV10-3,AITDRLMNTEAF
TRBV30,AWSGAGGADTQY
TRBV6-6,ASSRGGTNEKLF
TRBV4-2,ASSSQGERLAGVITDTQY